The 8 T cell receptor beta chains given below trace back to one sample, sequenced in a study of cytomegalovirus exposure and HLA in healthy donors. PCR involved 60 Vbeta and 13 Jbeta primers. The protocol was immunoSEQ multiplex PCR, while the TCRdb copy is restricted to in-frame clones and leaves out a portion. The data contain tens of thousands of clones, around 79% of them singletons. What was sequenced was PBMCs. Receptor source: a woman aged 40 to 50 in good health and CMV-seropositive.

The rearrangement uses TRBV5-4 and TRBJ2-5, with TRBD1 identical over 11 bases. TRBJ2-7 matches the DNA end more closely, so the J call is doubtful. The germline V gene has CDR1 SGHNT and CDR2 YYREEE (reference sequence). The CDR3 consists of 14 residues. The CDR3: CASSKGQGGYEQYF. Written as DNA, the CDR3 is TGTGCCAGCAGCAAGGGACAGGGGGGCTACGAGCAGTACTTC.

The CDR3 sequence is CASSEGQGVSLAKNIQYF. CDR3 DNA: TGTGCCAGCAGTGAAGGTCAGGGGGTGAGCCTAGCCAAAAACATTCAGTACTTC. The gene calls are TRBV25-1 and TRBJ2-4, with 7 positions matching TRBD1. The V and J ends lost 2 bases and 0 bases, in that order; junction bases with no gene match: 10. This CDR3 region has 18 residues. CDR1 is MGHDK, CDR2 SYGVNS, per germline.

This chain joins TRBV9 and TRBJ2-7; D not resolved. V was shortened by 3 bases and J by 2 bases, with 12 bases between the two germline ends. The CDR3 runs to 14 residues. Germline V gene data show CDR1 as SGDLS and CDR2 as YYNGEE. For the CDR3, the DNA is TGTGCCAGCAGCGCCCCCACAACGCCCTACGAGCAGTACTTC. This gives the protein CASSAPTTPYEQYF.

The chain combines TRBV7-9 with TRBJ2-1; TRBD2 agrees at 14 bases. Germline V gene lookup returns CDR1 SEHNR and CDR2 FQNEAQ (reference sequence). With V trimmed by 5 bases and J by 1 base, 4 bases remained unmatched. The CDR3 covers 17 residues. The CDR3 nucleotides are TGTGCCAGCAGCCCCCGACTAGCGGGAGGGTCCTACAATGAGCAGTTCTTC. Translating it yields CASSPRLAGGSYNEQFF.

This clone has only a few counts. The rearrangement joins TRBV19 to TRBJ1-1; no firm D call. Trimming removed 7 bases from V and 0 bases from J, with 15 bases in between. Germline values: CDR1 LNHDA, CDR2 SQIVND (reference sequence). The CDR3 totals 15 residues. The CDR3 is CASTVNSRMNTEAFF. The CDR3 DNA reads as TGTGCCAGTACGGTAAATTCAAGAATGAACACTGAAGCTTTCTTT.

The chain has TRBV5-1 and TRBJ2-3, with D unresolved. The CDR3 length is 13 residues. Germline V gene lookup returns CDR1 SGHRS and CDR2 YFSETQ. V lost 3 bases and J 3 bases, leaving 8 bases between the germline ends. CDR3 coding DNA: TGCGCCAGCAGCTCGAGAGAAACAGATACGCAGTATTTT. Translated: CASSSRETDTQYF.

The chain carries TRBV5-6 and TRBJ1-6, with a possible D match to TRBD1 (6 bases). Trimming left V 5 bases short and J 6 bases short, with 21 bases between. CDR1 is SGHDT, CDR2 YYEEEE, per germline. The CDR3 spans 17 residues. The CDR3 protein is CASSSDKNRVSNSPLHF. CDR3 DNA sequence: TGTGCCAGCAGTTCCGACAAAAACAGGGTTTCTAATTCACCCCTCCACTTT. The full variable domain, completed using reference TRBV5-6 and TRBJ1-6, is DAGVTQSPTHLIKTRGQQVTLRCSPKSGHDTVSWYQQALGQGPQFIFQYYEEEERQRGNFPDRFSGHQFPNYSSELNVNALLLGDSALYLCASSSDKNRVSNSPLHFGNGTRLTVT.

This chain links TRBV6-6 with TRBJ2-2; D uncertain. The CDR3 extends over 14 amino acids. Germline values: CDR1 MNHNY, CDR2 SVGAGI (reference sequence). Deletions cut 6 bases from V and 3 bases from J, with 11 bases between. CDR3 region: CASRLTRYTGELFF. DNA for the CDR3: TGTGCCAGCAGACTAACACGATACACCGGGGAGCTGTTTTTT.